This TCR beta chain came from a study of blood T cell repertoires in COVID-19. Study overall: The United States, Italy and Spain provided the acute and convalescent COVID-19 samples. PBMCs, B-cell-depleted T cells, or T cells were the source of the cDNA or gDNA that made up the material.

Trimming took 5 bases from V and 7 from J, leaving 21 bases between them. Germline V CDR1 and CDR2: LNHDA, SQIVND (reference sequence). The CDR3 runs to 16 residues. Original handling: Scientists estimated how many nucleated cells there were by amplifying reference gene primers. Measured with immunoSEQ multiplex PCR; TCRdb has only the in-frame clones, and not every one. The V and J calls and clone size are taken from that table; D and trimming were inferred from the DNA. The sample comprises some 140,000 clones, 81% of which are singletons, and roughly 9% rests with the top ten. The V gene is TRBV19, the J gene TRBJ1-5; D is possibly TRBD1 (6 bases). This clonotype was obtained from a woman aged 55-69 years with active or convalescent COVID-19. Sample: peripheral blood. In DNA, the CDR3 is TGTGCCAGTAGTGCCAGGGGCCCCCCTTCGGGACAGCCCCAGCATTTT. It encodes CASSARGPPSGQPQHF.